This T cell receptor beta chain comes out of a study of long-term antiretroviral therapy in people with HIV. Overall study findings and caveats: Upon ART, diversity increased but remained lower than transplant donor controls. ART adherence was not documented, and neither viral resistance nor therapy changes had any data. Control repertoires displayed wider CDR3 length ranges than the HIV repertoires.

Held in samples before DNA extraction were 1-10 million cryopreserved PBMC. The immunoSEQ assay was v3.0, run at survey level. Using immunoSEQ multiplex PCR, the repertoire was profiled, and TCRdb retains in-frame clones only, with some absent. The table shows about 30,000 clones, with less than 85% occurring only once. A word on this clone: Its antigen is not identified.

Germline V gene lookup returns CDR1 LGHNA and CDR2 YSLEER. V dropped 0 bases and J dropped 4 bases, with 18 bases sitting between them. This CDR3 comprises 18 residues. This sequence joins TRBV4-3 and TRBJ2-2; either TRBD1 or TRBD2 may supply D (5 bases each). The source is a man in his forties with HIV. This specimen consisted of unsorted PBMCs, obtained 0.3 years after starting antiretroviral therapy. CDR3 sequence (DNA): TGCGCCAGCAGCCAAGATTTTGGGGGTTGGGGTCGCACCGGGGAGCTGTTTTTT. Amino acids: CASSQDFGGWGRTGELFF.